One sample yielded the 23 T cell receptor beta chains listed below, sequenced in a study of T cell repertoires in cytomegalovirus infection (dated by TCRdb to between 2018 and 2021). TCRdb records Illumina HiSeq 1500 as the sequencer. TCRdb reprocessed the public reads (quality trimming at Q25 with fastp, clone calling with MiXCR) and kept in-frame beta chains. Here each entry gathers all rows of one CDR3 protein and keeps the most common genes and DNA. The sample table contains about 680,000 distinct CDR3 sequences; only one count was recorded for 20% to 30% of them. The leading ten clones occupy 8% of the sample. The source material was CD8+ T cells from PBMCs. Receptor source: a human donor in good health (CMV status not recorded). Some clones in this sample may be carry-over from other donors' samples.

This clonotype was observed at least ten times. The chain couples TRBV7-8 to TRBJ2-3; no clear D. Between the trimmed V and J ends, which lost 1 base and 4 bases, there was a span of 9 bases. Germline V lookup: CDR1 SGHVS, CDR2 FQNEAQ. This CDR3 spans 14 amino acids. The CDR3: CASSLEGRPDTQYF. DNA of the CDR3: TGTGCCAGCAGCTTAGAGGGTCGCCCAGATACGCAGTATTTT.

Notes on this clonotype: The junction departs from germline at one end; a sequencing error may be responsible. V and J are TRBV19 and TRBJ2-3, with D perhaps matching TRBD2 (7 bases). The CDR3 covers 18 residues. The V gene's germline CDR1 is LNHDA and CDR2 SQIVND (reference sequence). CDR3 residues: CASSLDNGGPLGTDTQYF. The CDR3 DNA is TGTGCCAGTAGTCTAGACAACGGGGGGCCCTTGGGCACAGATACGCAGTATTTT.

This clonotype has just a few counts. The chain uses TRBV7-2 and TRBJ1-6, with TRBD1 as a possible D gene (6 bases). CDR3 length equals 14 residues. Germline lookup yields CDR1 SGHTA and CDR2 FQGNSA. The V gene lost 5 bases and the J gene lost 7 bases, with 12 bases spanning the gap. The CDR3 loop reads CASSPPDRNSPLHF. CDR3 in DNA: TGTGCCAGCAGCCCACCGGACAGAAATTCACCCCTCCACTTT.

The V call is TRBV4-3, the J call TRBJ2-1, with no clear D. The CDR3 spans 14 residues. Germline lookup yields CDR1 LGHNA and CDR2 YSLEER. Trimming left V 0 bases short and J 3 bases short, with 6 bases between. The CDR3 bases are TGCGCCAGCAGCCAAGAGTCGGACTACAATGAGCAGTTCTTC. This sequence encodes CASSQESDYNEQFF.

Details on this clonotype: A much larger clone lies a single base off, so this may be a read error. The chain employs TRBV7-4 and TRBJ1-2; D may be TRBD1 (5 bases). The V gene's germline CDR1 is SGHVT and CDR2 SQSDAQ. The CDR3 sequence is 17 residues long. The CDR3 nucleotides read TGTGTCAGCAGAGGTCCAAGACAGTGGGGGGACGATAGCGGCTACACCTTC. Translating gives CVSRGPRQWGDDSGYTF.

The V gene is TRBV7-9, the J gene TRBJ2-7; D may be TRBD1 (6 bases). The CDR3 is 14 residues long. V gave up 5 bases and J gave up 5 bases, with 16 bases separating them. Germline V gene sequence: CDR1 SEHNR, CDR2 FQNEAQ (reference sequence). In nucleotides, the CDR3 is TGTGCCAGCAGCCATGGGACACTCGTCGACGAGCAGTACTTC. Translating gives CASSHGTLVDEQYF.

In this sample, this clonotype turned up a few times. This chain connects TRBV14 to TRBJ2-3; D ambiguous. The CDR3 runs to 18 residues. Trimming pared 0 bases from V and 2 bases from J, leaving 18 bases between. Germline assignment: CDR1 SGHDN and CDR2 FVKESK. The CDR3 nucleotides read TGTGCCAGCAGCCAAGATAGCTTTTTCGTTCCCCCCACAGATACGCAGTATTTT. Protein sequence: CASSQDSFFVPPTDTQYF.

The rearrangement links TRBV20-1 to TRBJ1-1; D may be TRBD1 (5 bases). The length of the CDR3 is 12 residues. V shed 7 bases and J shed 0 bases, with 9 bases lying between them. CDR1 and CDR2 from the germline V gene are DFQATT and SNEGSKA (reference sequence). This CDR3 reads CSEGRVNTEAFF. The CDR3 bases are TGCAGTGAGGGCAGGGTGAACACTGAAGCTTTCTTT.

This clonotype was recorded a few times. The rearrangement links TRBV6-5 to TRBJ2-1, with TRBD2 matching over 8 bases. The CDR3 contains 13 residues. V trimming: 5 bases; J trimming: 9 bases; junction bases outside the gene matches: 6. Germline V CDR1 and CDR2: MNHEY, SVGAGI. The CDR3 DNA is TGTGCCAGCAGTGCCGGGACTAGGAGTGAGCAGTTCTTC. It codes for CASSAGTRSEQFF.

Points on this clonotype: With a much larger clone just one base away, this may be a read error. The V and J genes are TRBV7-8 and TRBJ2-5; the D gene is possibly TRBD2 (6 bases). There are 15 residues in the CDR3. From germline, CDR1 is SGHVS and CDR2 FQNEAQ. V was cut by 3 bases and J by 1 base, with 12 bases left in between. CDR3 DNA sequence: TGTGCCAGCAGCTTCAGACTAGTGGCCCAAGAGACCCAGTACTTC. This codes for CASSFRLVAQETQYF.

In this sample, this clonotype turned up a few times. The DNA of the CDR3 is TGCAGTGCCTCCCGGGACAGGGAAGACCTGAGCAATCAGCCCCAGCATTTT. Translation: CSASRDREDLSNQPQHF. This chain links TRBV20-1 with TRBJ1-5; 9 positions agree with TRBD1. The ends lost 6 bases at V and 1 base at J; junction bases unmatched: 13. Germline CDR1 DFQATT, CDR2 SNEGSKA (reference sequence). This CDR3 has 17 amino acids.

There are many counts of this clonotype. This chain joins TRBV6-1 and TRBJ1-3; tentative D call: TRBD1 (6 bases). This CDR3 spans 15 amino acids. The V gene's germline CDR1 is MNHNS and CDR2 SASEGT. The ends were cut back, 1 base at V and 0 bases at J, with 7 bases in the middle. CDR3 nucleotide sequence: TGTGCCAGCAGTGAAGAGGACAGCTCTGGAAACACCATATATTTT. Protein sequence: CASSEEDSSGNTIYF.

V and J are TRBV20-1 and TRBJ2-1; 9 nucleotides agree with TRBD2. Germline V lookup: CDR1 DFQATT, CDR2 SNEGSKA (reference sequence). The trim removed 5 bases at V and 8 bases at J, leaving 13 bases unmatched. The CDR3 consists of 15 residues. The CDR3 region is CSAWGGGAVEDEQFF. The CDR3 DNA follows: TGCAGTGCTTGGGGCGGGGGGGCCGTTGAGGATGAGCAGTTCTTC.

V gene TRBV25-1 combines with J gene TRBJ2-3; 8 nucleotides align to TRBD1. The CDR3 is 15 amino acids. Germline V CDR1 and CDR2: MGHDK, SYGVNS. Germline trimming cut 6 bases from V and 6 bases from J; bases unmatched to any gene: 11. CDR3 residues: CASSTPRRQGDTQYF. The CDR3 DNA is TGTGCCAGCAGCACACCTCGCAGACAGGGGGATACGCAGTATTTT.

This clonotype was detected only a few times. V usage is TRBV12-3 or TRBV12-4 and J usage is TRBJ1-1; D not certain. V dropped 2 bases and J dropped 4 bases, with 8 bases sitting between them. The CDR3 is 13 residues long. In DNA, the CDR3 is TGTGCCAGCAGTTTAAGGCAGATCACTGAAGCTTTCTTT. It encodes CASSLRQITEAFF.

Note on this clonotype: Mismatch with germline at one junction end may stem from a read error. The J gene is TRBJ2-1, the V gene TRBV7-7, with 10 positions matching TRBD1. Per germline, CDR1 SSHAT and CDR2 FNYEAQ (reference sequence). CDR3 length: 15 amino acids. This chain's CDR3 is CASSLGDRGPNEQFF. The CDR3 bases are TGTGCTAGCAGCTTAGGGGACAGGGGTCCCAATGAGCAGTTCTTC.

This rearrangement joins TRBV19 to TRBJ1-5, with D perhaps matching TRBD1 (6 bases). The CDR3 loop spans 16 amino acids. Trimming shortened V by 4 bases and J by 3 bases, and 16 bases separated the two germline ends. The germline V gene encodes CDR1 LNHDA and CDR2 SQIVND (reference sequence). The CDR3 spells CASSSTGYRANQPQHF. The CDR3 nucleotides are TGTGCCAGTAGTAGCACAGGGTATCGGGCCAATCAGCCCCAGCATTTT.

This clonotype occurred many times. This chain joins TRBV7-3 and TRBJ2-1; D is possibly TRBD1 (5 bases). The CDR3 has 20 residues. Germline V gene data show CDR1 as SGHTA and CDR2 as FQGTGA. The ends were cut back, 2 bases at V and 0 bases at J, with 23 bases in the middle. This CDR3 reads CASSLLAQGQTRNSYNEQFF. The CDR3 DNA is TGTGCCAGCAGCTTATTGGCCCAGGGCCAAACCAGAAACTCCTACAATGAGCAGTTCTTC.

CDR3 DNA sequence: TGTGCCAGCAGTTCCTGGGACCGCGACAATGAGCAGTTCTTC. Translating gives CASSSWDRDNEQFF. The J gene is TRBJ2-1, the V gene TRBV28; D may be TRBD1 or TRBD2 (5 bases each). The CDR3 has 14 amino acids. Germline V lookup: CDR1 MDHEN, CDR2 SYDVKM. The V gene lost 4 bases and the J gene lost 5 bases, with 12 bases spanning the gap.

The sample holds a few counts of this clonotype. The rearrangement uses TRBV6-2 or TRBV6-3 and TRBJ1-1, with TRBD1 as a possible D gene (6 bases). The CDR3 extends over 15 amino acids. Trimming pared 5 bases from V and 0 bases from J, leaving 13 bases between. Germline V gene data show CDR1 as MNHEY and CDR2 as SVGEGT. CDR3 amino acids: CASSAPTGLNTEAFF. Here the CDR3 DNA reads TGTGCCAGCAGTGCCCCGACAGGATTGAACACTGAAGCTTTCTTT.

This clonotype showed up many times. The chain has TRBV7-6 and TRBJ2-1; TRBD2 aligns across 9 bases. J lost 7 bases, V lost 2 bases, and 6 bases had no gene match. CDR1 is SGHVS, CDR2 FNYEAQ, per germline. This CDR3 comprises 15 residues. CDR3 sequence: CASSLSSGGSNEQFF. DNA of the CDR3: TGTGCCAGCAGCTTAAGTAGCGGGGGATCGAATGAGCAGTTCTTC.

V usage is TRBV19 and J usage is TRBJ2-1; the match to TRBD2 covers 7 bases. CDR1 LNHDA and CDR2 SQIVND come from the germline V gene (reference sequence). The length of the CDR3 is 14 residues. The V and J ends lost 3 bases and 11 bases, in that order; junction bases with no gene match: 10. CDR3 region: CASSIGGTIAQQFF. The CDR3 DNA follows: TGTGCCAGTAGTATCGGGGGGACTATAGCCCAGCAGTTCTTC.

Of note for this clonotype: At one of its ends the junction is not consistent with the germline gene, which may arise from a read error. The gene calls are TRBV7-7 and TRBJ1-5; D is undetermined. Looked up from germline, CDR1 is SSHAT and CDR2 is FNYEAQ (reference sequence). This CDR3 is 13 amino acids long. The DNA of the CDR3 is TGTGCTAGCAGCTTAGCTCTCAATCAGCCCCAGCATTTT. This encodes CASSLALNQPQHF.